One sample yielded the 8 T cell receptor beta chains listed below, sequenced in a study of shared clonotypes between healthy human individuals. The table came from immunoSEQ multiplex PCR; TCRdb's copy has only in-frame clones and leaves some out. The profile shows around 430,000 clones, 79% of them singletons. Sequences were obtained from PBMCs. The source is a woman aged 40-49 years in good health. Some clones in this sample may be carry-over from other donors' samples.

The CDR3 reads CASQQPGNTIYF. The CDR3 bases are TGTGCCAGCCAACAGCCTGGAAACACCATATATTTT. J is TRBJ1-3 and V is TRBV6-6; D unclear. The CDR3 has 12 amino acids. The germline V gene encodes CDR1 MNHNY and CDR2 SVGAGI (reference sequence). Deletions cut 8 bases from V and 2 bases from J, with 7 bases between.

Turning to this clone: With only one base between it and a far larger clone, this is likely a read error. V and J are TRBV5-1 and TRBJ2-5; 12 positions match TRBD1. This CDR3 region has 17 residues. Germline V gives CDR1 SGHRS, CDR2 YFSETQ. V shed 4 bases and J 5 bases; nucleotides not matched to a gene: 12. The CDR3 loop reads CASSPRPGTGGFETQYF. The CDR3 nucleotides read TGCGCCAGCAGCCCGCGTCCCGGGACAGGGGGCTTCGAGACCCAGTACTTC.

This clone was picked up one time. The V gene is TRBV21-1, the J gene TRBJ2-7. TRBV21-1 is a known pseudogene. CDR3 length equals 19 residues. The CDR3 DNA reads as TGTGCCAGCAGCTCCTGGAAGGGTCTCCGAGGGAGACAGAAATACGAGCAGTACTTC. This sequence encodes CASSSWKGLRGRQKYEQYF.

This CDR3 is CASSDGGAYNEQFF. CDR3 nucleotide sequence: TGTGCCAGCAGTGATGGGGGCGCCTACAATGAGCAGTTCTTC. The V and J genes are TRBV2 and TRBJ2-1; possible D gene TRBD1, 6 bases. The ends were cut back, 3 bases at V and 2 bases at J, with 8 bases in the middle. Germline CDR1 and CDR2: SNHLY and FYNNEI. The CDR3 sequence is 14 residues long.

The table lists this clone with a count of one. The V gene is TRBV5-4, the J gene TRBJ1-5; D remains unclear. CDR3 length equals 15 residues. Trimming shortened V by 6 bases and J by 3 bases, and 16 bases separated the two germline ends. Germline-derived CDR1 and CDR2 are SGHNT and YYREEE (reference sequence). CDR3 coding DNA: TGTGCCAGCACCCCCGACCCGTCTCCCAATCAGCCCCAGCATTTT. It yields the protein CASTPDPSPNQPQHF. The whole variable domain, filled in from reference TRBV5-4 and TRBJ1-5, reads ETGVTQSPTHLIKTRGQQVTLRCSSQSGHNTVSWYQQALGQGPQFIFQYYREEENGRGNFPPRFSGLQFPNYSSELNVNALELDDSALYLCASTPDPSPNQPQHFGDGTRLSIL.

This clone was recorded a few times. DNA of the CDR3: TGTGCCAGCAGCGCCCGGACAGGGGGCAATGAGCAGTTCTTC. It is translated as CASSARTGGNEQFF. The chain has TRBV7-3 and TRBJ2-1, with 10 bases identical to TRBD1. This CDR3 has 14 amino acids. Trimming at V came to 5 bases and at J to 6 bases, leaving 4 bases not matched to a gene. Germline V gene data show CDR1 as SGHTA and CDR2 as FQGTGA.

The rearrangement joins TRBV5-1 to TRBJ2-7, with 7 bases matching TRBD2. Germline V gives CDR1 SGHRS, CDR2 YFSETQ. This CDR3 is 15 amino acids long. Unmatched junction bases numbered 6, after V lost 0 bases and J lost 3 bases. The CDR3 region has the DNA TGCGCCAGCAGCTTGGGACTAGCCGATATCTACGAGCAGTACTTC. It is translated as CASSLGLADIYEQYF.

The V call is TRBV5-4, the J call TRBJ2-7, with a tentative D call TRBD1 (6 bases). Germline V CDR1 and CDR2: SGHNT, YYREEE (reference sequence). Trimming cost V 2 bases and J 3 bases, with 12 bases left between them. The CDR3 contains 14 residues. The CDR3 bases are TGTGCCAGCAGCTTTCGAGGACAGAGCTACGAGCAGTACTTC. Its translation: CASSFRGQSYEQYF.